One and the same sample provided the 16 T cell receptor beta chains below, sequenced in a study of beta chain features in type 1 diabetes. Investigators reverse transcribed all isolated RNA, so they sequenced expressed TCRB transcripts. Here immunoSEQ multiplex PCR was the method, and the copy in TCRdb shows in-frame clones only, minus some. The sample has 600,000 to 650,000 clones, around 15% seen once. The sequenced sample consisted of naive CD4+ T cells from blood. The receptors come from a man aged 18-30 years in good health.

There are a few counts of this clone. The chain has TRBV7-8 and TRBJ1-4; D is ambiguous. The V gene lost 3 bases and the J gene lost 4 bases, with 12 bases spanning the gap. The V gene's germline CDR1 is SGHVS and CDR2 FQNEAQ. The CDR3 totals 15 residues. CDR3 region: CASSLHSGINEKLFF. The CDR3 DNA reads TGTGCCAGCAGCTTGCACTCGGGCATTAATGAAAAACTGTTTTTT. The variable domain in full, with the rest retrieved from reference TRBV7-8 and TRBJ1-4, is GAGVSQSPRYKVAKRGQDVALRCDPISGHVSLFWYQQALGQGPEFLTYFQNEAQLDKSGLPSDRFFAERPEGSVSTLKIQRTQQEDSAVYLCASSLHSGINEKLFFGSGTQLSVL.

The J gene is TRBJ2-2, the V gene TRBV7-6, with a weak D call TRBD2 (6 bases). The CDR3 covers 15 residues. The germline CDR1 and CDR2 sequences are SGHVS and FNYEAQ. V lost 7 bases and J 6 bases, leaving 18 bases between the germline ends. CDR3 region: CASTSSREWAGELFF. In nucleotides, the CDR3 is TGTGCCAGCACCTCTAGCCGGGAGTGGGCCGGGGAGCTGTTTTTT.

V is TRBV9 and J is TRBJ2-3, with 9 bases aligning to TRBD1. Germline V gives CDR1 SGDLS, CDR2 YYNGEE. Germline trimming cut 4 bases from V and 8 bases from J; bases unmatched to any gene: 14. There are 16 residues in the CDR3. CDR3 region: CASSSRGDRAWGTQYF. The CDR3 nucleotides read TGTGCCAGCAGCTCTCGGGGGGACAGGGCCTGGGGTACGCAGTATTTT.

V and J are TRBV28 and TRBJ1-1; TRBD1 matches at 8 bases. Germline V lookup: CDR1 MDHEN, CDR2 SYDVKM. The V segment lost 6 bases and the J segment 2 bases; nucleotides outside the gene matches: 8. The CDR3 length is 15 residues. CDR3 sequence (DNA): TGTGCCAGCAGCCCCCCCGGGACAGGAAACACTGAAGCTTTCTTT. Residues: CASSPPGTGNTEAFF.

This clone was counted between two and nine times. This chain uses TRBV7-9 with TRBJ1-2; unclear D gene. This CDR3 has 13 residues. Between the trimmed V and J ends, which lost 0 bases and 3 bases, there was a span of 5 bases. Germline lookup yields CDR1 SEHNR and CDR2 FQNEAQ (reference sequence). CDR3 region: CASSLARDYGYTF. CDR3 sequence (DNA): TGTGCCAGCAGCTTAGCCAGAGACTATGGCTACACCTTC.

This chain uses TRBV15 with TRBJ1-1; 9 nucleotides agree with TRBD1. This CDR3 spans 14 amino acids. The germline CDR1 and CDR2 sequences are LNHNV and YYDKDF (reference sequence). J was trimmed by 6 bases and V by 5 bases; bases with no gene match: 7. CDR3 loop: CATSALRTGAEAFF. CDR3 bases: TGTGCCACCAGCGCTTTGAGGACAGGGGCTGAAGCTTTCTTT. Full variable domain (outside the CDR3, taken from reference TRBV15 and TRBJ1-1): DAMVIQNPRYQVTQFGKPVTLSCSQTLNHNVMYWYQQKSSQAPKLLFHYYDKDFNNEADTPDNFQSRRPNTSFCFLDIRSPGLGDTAMYLCATSALRTGAEAFFGQGTRLTVV.

The CDR3 bases are TGCGCCAGCAGCTTAAGTTCTGGGGGGGCCCAGCATTTT. As protein: CASSLSSGGAQHF. The genes are TRBV5-1 and TRBJ1-5; D may be TRBD1 (5 bases). The CDR3 covers 13 residues. Trimming took off 2 bases at V and 11 bases at J, with 14 bases between the two ends. CDR1 and CDR2 from the germline V gene are SGHRS and YFSETQ.

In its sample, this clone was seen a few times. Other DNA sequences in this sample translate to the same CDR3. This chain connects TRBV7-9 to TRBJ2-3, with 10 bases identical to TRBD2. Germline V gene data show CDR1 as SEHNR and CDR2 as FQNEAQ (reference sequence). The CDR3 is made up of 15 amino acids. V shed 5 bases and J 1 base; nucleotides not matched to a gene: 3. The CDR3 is CASSLTSGGTDTQYF. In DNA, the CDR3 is TGTGCCAGCAGCCTTACTAGCGGGGGCACAGATACGCAGTATTTT.

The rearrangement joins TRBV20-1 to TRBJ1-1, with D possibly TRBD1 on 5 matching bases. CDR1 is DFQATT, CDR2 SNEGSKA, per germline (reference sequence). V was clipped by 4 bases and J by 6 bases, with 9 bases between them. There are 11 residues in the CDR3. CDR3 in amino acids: CSANQGPEAFF. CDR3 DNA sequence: TGCAGTGCTAACCAGGGCCCTGAAGCTTTCTTT.

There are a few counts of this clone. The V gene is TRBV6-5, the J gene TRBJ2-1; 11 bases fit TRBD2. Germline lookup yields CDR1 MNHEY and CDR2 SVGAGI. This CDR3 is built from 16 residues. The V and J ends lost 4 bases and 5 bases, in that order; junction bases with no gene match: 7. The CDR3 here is CASSWALAGVHNEQFF. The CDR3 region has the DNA TGTGCCAGCAGTTGGGCACTAGCGGGAGTCCACAATGAGCAGTTCTTC.

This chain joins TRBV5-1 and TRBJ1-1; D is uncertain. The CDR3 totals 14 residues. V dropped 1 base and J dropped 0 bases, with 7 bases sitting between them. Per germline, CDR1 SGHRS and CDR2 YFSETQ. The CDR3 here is CASSLLLMNTEAFF. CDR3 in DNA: TGCGCCAGCAGCTTGCTCCTAATGAACACTGAAGCTTTCTTT. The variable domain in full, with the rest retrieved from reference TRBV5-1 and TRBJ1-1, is KAGVTQTPRYLIKTRGQQVTLSCSPISGHRSVSWYQQTPGQGLQFLFEYFSETQRNKGNFPGRFSGRQFSNSRSEMNVSTLELGDSALYLCASSLLLMNTEAFFGQGTRLTVV.

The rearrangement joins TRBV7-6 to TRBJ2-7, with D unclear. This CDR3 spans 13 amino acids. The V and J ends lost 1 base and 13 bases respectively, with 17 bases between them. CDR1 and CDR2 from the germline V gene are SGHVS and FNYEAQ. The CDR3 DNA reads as TGTGCCAGCAGCTTAGACCGTCTTGACGGAATATACTTC. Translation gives CASSLDRLDGIYF. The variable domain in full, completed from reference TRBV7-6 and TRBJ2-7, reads GAGVSQSPRYKVTKRGQDVALRCDPISGHVSLYWYRQALGQGPEFLTYFNYEAQQDKSGLPNDRFSAERPEGSISTLTIQRTEQRDSAMYRCASSLDRLDGIYFGPGTRLTVT.

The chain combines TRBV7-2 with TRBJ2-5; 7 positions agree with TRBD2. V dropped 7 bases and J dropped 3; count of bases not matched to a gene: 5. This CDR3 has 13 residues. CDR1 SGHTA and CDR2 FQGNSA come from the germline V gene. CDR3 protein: CASTSGVEETQYF. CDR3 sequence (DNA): TGTGCCAGCACCAGCGGGGTAGAAGAGACCCAGTACTTC.

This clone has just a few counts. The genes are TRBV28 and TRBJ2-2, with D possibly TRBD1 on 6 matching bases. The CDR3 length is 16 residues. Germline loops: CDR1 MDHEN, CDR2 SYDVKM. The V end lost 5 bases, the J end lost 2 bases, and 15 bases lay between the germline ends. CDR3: CASSAAGTPNTGELFF. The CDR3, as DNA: TGTGCCAGCAGTGCCGCCGGGACACCAAACACCGGGGAGCTGTTTTTT. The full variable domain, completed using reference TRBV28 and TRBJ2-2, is DVKVTQSSRYLVKRTGEKVFLECVQDMDHENMFWYRQDPGLGLRLIYFSYDVKMKEKGDIPEGYSVSREKKERFSLILESASTNQTSMYLCASSAAGTPNTGELFFGEGSRLTVL.

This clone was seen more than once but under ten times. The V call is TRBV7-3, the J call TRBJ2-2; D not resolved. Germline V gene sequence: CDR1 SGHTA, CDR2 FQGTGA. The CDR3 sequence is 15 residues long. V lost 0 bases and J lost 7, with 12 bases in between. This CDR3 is CASSLTVGFHGELFF. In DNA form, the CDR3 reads TGTGCCAGCAGCTTAACCGTAGGGTTTCACGGGGAGCTGTTTTTT.

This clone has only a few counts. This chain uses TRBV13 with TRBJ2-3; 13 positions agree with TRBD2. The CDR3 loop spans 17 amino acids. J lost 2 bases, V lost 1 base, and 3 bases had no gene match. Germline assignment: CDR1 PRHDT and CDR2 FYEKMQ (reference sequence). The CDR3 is CASSLEGTSGATDTQYF. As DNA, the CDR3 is TGTGCCAGCAGCTTAGAGGGGACTAGCGGGGCCACAGATACGCAGTATTTT.